Shown below are 25 T cell receptor beta chains from a single sample sequenced in a study of siplizumab effects on memory and regulatory T cells. Only in-frame clones appear in the TCRdb table, and some are missing; sequencing was by immunoSEQ multiplex PCR. The sample holds 75,000 to 95,000 clones, about 87% seen once. The sample comprised CD4+ T cells sorted from blood. These receptors originate from a human donor in good health.

The chain couples TRBV19 to TRBJ1-5; possibly TRBD1 for D (5 bases). CDR1 and CDR2 (germline): LNHDA, SQIVND (reference sequence). This CDR3 region has 15 residues. V was pared by 3 bases and J by 3 bases, with 12 bases between. CDR3 residues: CASSISDGANQPQHF. DNA of the CDR3: TGTGCCAGTAGTATTTCGGACGGGGCCAATCAGCCCCAGCATTTT. Complete variable domain (other parts from reference TRBV19 and TRBJ1-5): DGGITQSPKYLFRKEGQNVTLSCEQNLNHDAMYWYRQDPGQGLRLIYYSQIVNDFQKGDIAEGYSVSREKKESFPLTVTSAQKNPTAFYLCASSISDGANQPQHFGDGTRLSIL.

The genes are TRBV6-1 and TRBJ2-7; 9 nucleotides agree with TRBD2. Germline CDR1 is MNHNS and CDR2 is SASEGT. The ends lost 4 bases at V and 2 bases at J; junction bases unmatched: 6. The CDR3 has 15 amino acids. The CDR3 reads CASSATSGRPYEQYF. CDR3 DNA: TGTGCCAGCAGTGCTACTAGCGGGCGCCCCTACGAGCAGTACTTC.

V and J are TRBV28 and TRBJ2-1; 11 bases match TRBD2. Germline-derived CDR1 and CDR2 are MDHEN and SYDVKM. The junction had 7 bases not matched to a gene; V was cut back by 4 bases and J by 8 bases. The CDR3 is 15 amino acids. The CDR3 DNA reads TGTGCCAGCAGTTCCCAGACTAGCGGGATAGATGAGCAGTTCTTC. Protein: CASSSQTSGIDEQFF.

The V and J genes are TRBV30 and TRBJ2-7, with TRBD1 as a possible D gene (6 bases). Trimming took off 5 bases at V and 7 bases at J, with 21 bases between the two ends. The CDR3 spans 14 residues. Germline V gives CDR1 GTSNPN, CDR2 SVGIG (reference sequence). CDR3 nucleotide sequence: TGTGCCTGGGGCTCTTGGGACAAGTCCCTTGAGCAGTACTTC. It codes for CAWGSWDKSLEQYF.

DNA for the CDR3: TGCGCCAGCAGCCAAGTTACGGGAACCTACGAGCAGTACTTC. It is translated as CASSQVTGTYEQYF. J is TRBJ2-7 and V is TRBV4-1; maybe TRBD2 (5 bases). V lost 1 base, J lost 2 bases, and 9 bases lay in between. The CDR3 loop spans 14 amino acids. CDR1 is MGHRA and CDR2 is YSYEKL in the germline V gene.

In nucleotides, the CDR3 is TGTGCCAGCAGTTTAAGGGGCGGGGGGGCGCAGTCTACCAACGAGCAGTACTTC. Its translation: CASSLRGGGAQSTNEQYF. The chain is built from TRBV27 and TRBJ2-7; 9 nucleotides align to TRBD2. The CDR3 has 18 residues. Germline V gene lookup returns CDR1 MNHEY and CDR2 SMNVEV (reference sequence). The ends lost 2 bases at V and 5 bases at J; junction bases unmatched: 16.

The V gene is TRBV6-1, the J gene TRBJ2-2; D might be TRBD1 or TRBD2, each matching 5 bases. Per the germline V gene, CDR1 is MNHNS and CDR2 is SASEGT. The CDR3 covers 14 residues. The V end lost 4 bases, the J end lost 7 bases, and 13 bases lay between the germline ends. This CDR3 reads CASSVPVGGGELFF. Here the CDR3 DNA reads TGTGCCAGCAGTGTCCCCGTTGGGGGCGGGGAGCTGTTTTTT.

V gene TRBV5-1 combines with J gene TRBJ2-7, with 7 bases fitting TRBD2. The germline CDR1 and CDR2 sequences are SGHRS and YFSETQ. The CDR3 sequence is 14 residues long. The V segment lost 6 bases and the J segment 6 bases; nucleotides outside the gene matches: 12. The DNA of the CDR3 is TGCGCCAGCATGTATGGGCGGGAGATGTCCGAGCAGTACTTC. This gives the protein CASMYGREMSEQYF.

The gene calls are TRBV28 and TRBJ2-5, with D unclear. This CDR3 has 12 amino acids. Germline V gene lookup returns CDR1 MDHEN and CDR2 SYDVKM. Trimming stripped 4 bases from V and 6 bases from J, with 9 bases between. DNA of the CDR3: TGTGCCAGCAGTTCCAGGCCGCAGACCCAGTACTTC. Amino acid sequence: CASSSRPQTQYF.

This clone was detected only once. The chain couples TRBV18 to TRBJ1-1, with D unclear. Germline assignment: CDR1 KGHSH and CDR2 LQKENI. Between the trimmed V and J ends, which lost 1 base and 1 base, there was a span of 4 bases. The CDR3 has 13 residues. CDR3 region: CASSPQENTEAFF. In nucleotides, the CDR3 is TGTGCCAGCTCACCACAGGAGAACACTGAAGCTTTCTTT. Full variable domain (rest looked up from reference TRBV18 and TRBJ1-1): NAGVMQNPRHLVRRRGQEARLRCSPMKGHSHVYWYRQLPEEGLKFMVYLQKENIIDESGMPKERFSAEFPKEGPSILRIQQVVRGDSAAYFCASSPQENTEAFFGQGTRLTVV.

The J gene is TRBJ1-3, the V gene TRBV7-3; D perhaps matches TRBD1 (6 bases). The CDR3 is made up of 15 amino acids. Per germline, CDR1 SGHTA and CDR2 FQGTGA. Trimming took off 3 bases at V and 2 bases at J, with 11 bases between the two ends. In DNA, the CDR3 is TGTGCCAGCAGCTTGATAGGGGGGGCTGGAAACACCATATATTTT. It encodes CASSLIGGAGNTIYF.

V usage is TRBV19 and J usage is TRBJ2-5, with a tentative D call TRBD1 (6 bases). This CDR3 is built from 13 residues. Trimming removed 5 bases at V and 2 bases at J, with 9 bases between. CDR1 is LNHDA and CDR2 is SQIVND in the germline V gene (reference sequence). This CDR3 reads CASSVDRQETQYF. The CDR3 DNA reads TGTGCCAGTAGTGTTGACAGGCAAGAGACCCAGTACTTC.

The rearrangement joins TRBV10-1 to TRBJ2-5, with D tentatively TRBD1 or TRBD2 (5 bases each). Between the trimmed V and J ends, which lost 6 bases and 1 base, there was a span of 12 bases. CDR3 length equals 14 residues. Germline lookup yields CDR1 WNHNN and CDR2 SYGVQD (reference sequence). DNA for the CDR3: TGCGCCAGCAGGTTCTTCGGGGCCCAAGAGACCCAGTACTTC. It codes for CASRFFGAQETQYF.

The J gene is TRBJ2-1, the V gene TRBV28; no clear D. V lost 7 bases and J lost 0, with 7 bases in between. This CDR3 is built from 13 residues. Per germline, CDR1 MDHEN and CDR2 SYDVKM. The CDR3 coding sequence is TGTGCCAGCATCCCTAGCTCCTACAATGAGCAGTTCTTC. Translated, it gives CASIPSSYNEQFF.

In its sample, this clone was seen once. The chain joins TRBV5-4 to TRBJ2-3, with unresolved D. Trimming took 4 bases from V and 0 from J, leaving 12 bases between them. Germline CDR1 SGHNT, CDR2 YYREEE (reference sequence). The CDR3 consists of 15 residues. The DNA of the CDR3 is TGTGCCAGCAGCCCCGGTGGGCGGAGCACAGATACGCAGTATTTT. This translates into CASSPGGRSTDTQYF.

The gene calls are TRBV2 and TRBJ2-5; D unclear. The CDR3 spans 12 residues. Trimming stripped 7 bases from V and 2 bases from J, with 8 bases between. Germline V gene lookup returns CDR1 SNHLY and CDR2 FYNNEI. The DNA for the CDR3 is TGTGCCAGCATCAAGTCGCAAGAGACCCAGTACTTC. As protein: CASIKSQETQYF. The whole variable domain, filled in from reference TRBV2 and TRBJ2-5, reads EPEVTQTPSHQVTQMGQEVILRCVPISNHLYFYWYRQILGQKVEFLVSFYNNEISEKSEIFDDQFSVERPDGSNFTLKIRSTKLEDSAMYFCASIKSQETQYFGPGTRLLVL.

This clone appeared a few times. CDR3 region: CASSVPGDTEAFF. DNA for the CDR3: TGTGCCAGCAGCGTCCCGGGGGACACTGAAGCTTTCTTT. V is TRBV5-4 and J is TRBJ1-1; D is perhaps TRBD1 (5 bases). Looked up from germline, CDR1 is SGHNT and CDR2 is YYREEE (reference sequence). There are 13 residues in the CDR3. With 4 bases removed from V and 3 bases from J, the gap between germline ends came to 10 bases.

The chain is built from TRBV10-3 and TRBJ2-7; TRBD1 aligns across 12 bases. This CDR3 region has 14 residues. The germline V gene encodes CDR1 ENHRY and CDR2 SYGVKD. J was trimmed by 6 bases and V by 4 bases; bases with no gene match: 4. The CDR3 DNA reads TGTGCCATCAGTGGGGGACAGGGGGCGAGCGAGCAGTACTTC. Translated, it gives CAISGGQGASEQYF.

This clone has only a few counts. The chain has TRBV5-5 and TRBJ1-1, with D perhaps matching TRBD1 (6 bases). The CDR3 is 13 amino acids. Trimming removed 4 bases at V and 7 bases at J, with 14 bases between. Per the germline V gene, CDR1 is SGHKS and CDR2 is YYEKEE (reference sequence). CDR3 sequence (DNA): TGTGCCAGCAGCGCAGACAGGAGAGGTGAAGCTTTCTTT. Translating gives CASSADRRGEAFF.

J is TRBJ1-5 and V is TRBV10-3, with D possibly matching TRBD1 (5 bases). The germline V and J ends were trimmed by 8 bases and 4 bases, with 15 bases remaining between them. The CDR3 has 14 amino acids. CDR1 is ENHRY, CDR2 SYGVKD, per germline. CDR3 coding DNA: TGTGCCATCGGCACCGGGACGGAGAATCAGCCCCAGCATTTT. This codes for CAIGTGTENQPQHF.

The chain employs TRBV10-1 and TRBJ2-2; a possible D gene is TRBD1 (6 bases). The CDR3 contains 14 residues. V lost 2 bases and J 4 bases, leaving 8 bases between the germline ends. CDR1 WNHNN and CDR2 SYGVQD come from the germline V gene (reference sequence). The CDR3: CASSEGRGTGELFF. The DNA of the CDR3 is TGCGCCAGCAGTGAGGGCAGGGGCACCGGGGAGCTGTTTTTT.

This clone was observed a single time. The chain has TRBV28 and TRBJ1-1; D uncertain. Germline CDR1 reads MDHEN; CDR2 reads SYDVKM. CDR3 length: 12 residues. V was shortened by 4 bases and J by 2 bases, with 5 bases between the two germline ends. The CDR3 region has the DNA TGTGCCAGCAGTTCAAGAAACACTGAAGCTTTCTTT. It translates to CASSSRNTEAFF.

The genes are TRBV6-1 and TRBJ2-3; D not resolved. The CDR3 extends over 13 amino acids. Germline V CDR1 and CDR2: MNHNS, SASEGT. V was clipped by 1 base and J by 6 bases, with 8 bases between them. This CDR3 is CASSEGRTDTQYF. The CDR3 coding sequence is TGTGCCAGCAGTGAAGGCAGAACGGATACGCAGTATTTT.

V and J are TRBV7-9 and TRBJ2-5; 8 bases are a match to TRBD1. CDR3 length: 15 residues. Trimming cost V 11 bases and J 4 bases; bases outside gene matches: 15. Looked up from germline, CDR1 is SEHNR and CDR2 is FQNEAQ (reference sequence). The CDR3 region has the DNA TGTGCCTGCACCGCACCCGCAGGGGGCTTAGAGACCCAGTACTTC. This encodes CACTAPAGGLETQYF. The variable domain in full, completed from reference TRBV7-9 and TRBJ2-5, reads DTGVSQNPRHKITKRGQNVTFRCDPISEHNRLYWYRQTLGQGPEFLTYFQNEAQLEKSRLLSDRFSAERPKGSFSTLEIQRTEQGDSAMYLCACTAPAGGLETQYFGPGTRLLVL.

This clone was found once. Other DNA sequences in the sample encode the same CDR3. V is TRBV20-1 and J is TRBJ2-7, with D perhaps being TRBD1 or TRBD2 (5 bases each). V was trimmed by 1 base and J by 4 bases, leaving 5 bases between them. Per germline, CDR1 DFQATT and CDR2 SNEGSKA (reference sequence). There are 11 residues in the CDR3. The CDR3 nucleotides are TGCAGTGCTAGAGGGGGGTACGAGCAGTACTTC. Protein sequence: CSARGGYEQYF.